The clone carrying this T cell receptor (beta chain) has only a few counts. This sample is part of a study of CD8 T cells in ankylosing spondylitis. V was cut by 6 bases and J by 9 bases, with 18 bases left in between. This CDR3 has 13 amino acids. Germline V gives CDR1 MNHEY, CDR2 SMNVEV (reference sequence). TCRdb ran MiXCR on the 5' RACE reads and lists one entry per CDR3 protein. The data show roughly 180,000 distinct CDR3 sequences, 9.8% seen once. V is TRBV27 and J is TRBJ2-7, with D unresolved. This clonotype was obtained from a female donor with ankylosing spondylitis or in good health (not recorded which). The sample taken for sequencing was blood, either unsorted or a sorted T cell fraction (not recorded which). Written as DNA, the CDR3 is TGTGCCAGCAGCCCGGACCCGAACTTTTGGCAGTACTTC. This translates into CASSPDPNFWQYF.